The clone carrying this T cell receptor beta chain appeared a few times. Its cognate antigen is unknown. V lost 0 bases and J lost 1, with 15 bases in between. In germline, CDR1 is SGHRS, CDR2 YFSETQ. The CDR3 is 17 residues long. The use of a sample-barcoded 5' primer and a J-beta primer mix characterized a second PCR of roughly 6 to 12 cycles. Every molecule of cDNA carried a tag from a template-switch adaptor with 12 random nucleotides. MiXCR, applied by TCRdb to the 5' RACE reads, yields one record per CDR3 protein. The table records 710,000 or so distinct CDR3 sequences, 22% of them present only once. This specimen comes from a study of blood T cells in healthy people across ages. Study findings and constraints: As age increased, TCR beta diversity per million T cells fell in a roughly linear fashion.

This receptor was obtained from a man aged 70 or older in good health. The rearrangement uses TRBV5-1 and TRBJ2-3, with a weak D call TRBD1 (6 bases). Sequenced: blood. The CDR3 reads CASSLAPGGGRTDTQYF. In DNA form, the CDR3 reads TGCGCCAGCAGCTTGGCCCCTGGGGGCGGGCGCACAGATACGCAGTATTTT. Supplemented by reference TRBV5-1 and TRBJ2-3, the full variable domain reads KAGVTQTPRYLIKTRGQQVTLSCSPISGHRSVSWYQQTPGQGLQFLFEYFSETQRNKGNFPGRFSGRQFSNSRSEMNVSTLELGDSALYLCASSLAPGGGRTDTQYFGPGTRLTVL.